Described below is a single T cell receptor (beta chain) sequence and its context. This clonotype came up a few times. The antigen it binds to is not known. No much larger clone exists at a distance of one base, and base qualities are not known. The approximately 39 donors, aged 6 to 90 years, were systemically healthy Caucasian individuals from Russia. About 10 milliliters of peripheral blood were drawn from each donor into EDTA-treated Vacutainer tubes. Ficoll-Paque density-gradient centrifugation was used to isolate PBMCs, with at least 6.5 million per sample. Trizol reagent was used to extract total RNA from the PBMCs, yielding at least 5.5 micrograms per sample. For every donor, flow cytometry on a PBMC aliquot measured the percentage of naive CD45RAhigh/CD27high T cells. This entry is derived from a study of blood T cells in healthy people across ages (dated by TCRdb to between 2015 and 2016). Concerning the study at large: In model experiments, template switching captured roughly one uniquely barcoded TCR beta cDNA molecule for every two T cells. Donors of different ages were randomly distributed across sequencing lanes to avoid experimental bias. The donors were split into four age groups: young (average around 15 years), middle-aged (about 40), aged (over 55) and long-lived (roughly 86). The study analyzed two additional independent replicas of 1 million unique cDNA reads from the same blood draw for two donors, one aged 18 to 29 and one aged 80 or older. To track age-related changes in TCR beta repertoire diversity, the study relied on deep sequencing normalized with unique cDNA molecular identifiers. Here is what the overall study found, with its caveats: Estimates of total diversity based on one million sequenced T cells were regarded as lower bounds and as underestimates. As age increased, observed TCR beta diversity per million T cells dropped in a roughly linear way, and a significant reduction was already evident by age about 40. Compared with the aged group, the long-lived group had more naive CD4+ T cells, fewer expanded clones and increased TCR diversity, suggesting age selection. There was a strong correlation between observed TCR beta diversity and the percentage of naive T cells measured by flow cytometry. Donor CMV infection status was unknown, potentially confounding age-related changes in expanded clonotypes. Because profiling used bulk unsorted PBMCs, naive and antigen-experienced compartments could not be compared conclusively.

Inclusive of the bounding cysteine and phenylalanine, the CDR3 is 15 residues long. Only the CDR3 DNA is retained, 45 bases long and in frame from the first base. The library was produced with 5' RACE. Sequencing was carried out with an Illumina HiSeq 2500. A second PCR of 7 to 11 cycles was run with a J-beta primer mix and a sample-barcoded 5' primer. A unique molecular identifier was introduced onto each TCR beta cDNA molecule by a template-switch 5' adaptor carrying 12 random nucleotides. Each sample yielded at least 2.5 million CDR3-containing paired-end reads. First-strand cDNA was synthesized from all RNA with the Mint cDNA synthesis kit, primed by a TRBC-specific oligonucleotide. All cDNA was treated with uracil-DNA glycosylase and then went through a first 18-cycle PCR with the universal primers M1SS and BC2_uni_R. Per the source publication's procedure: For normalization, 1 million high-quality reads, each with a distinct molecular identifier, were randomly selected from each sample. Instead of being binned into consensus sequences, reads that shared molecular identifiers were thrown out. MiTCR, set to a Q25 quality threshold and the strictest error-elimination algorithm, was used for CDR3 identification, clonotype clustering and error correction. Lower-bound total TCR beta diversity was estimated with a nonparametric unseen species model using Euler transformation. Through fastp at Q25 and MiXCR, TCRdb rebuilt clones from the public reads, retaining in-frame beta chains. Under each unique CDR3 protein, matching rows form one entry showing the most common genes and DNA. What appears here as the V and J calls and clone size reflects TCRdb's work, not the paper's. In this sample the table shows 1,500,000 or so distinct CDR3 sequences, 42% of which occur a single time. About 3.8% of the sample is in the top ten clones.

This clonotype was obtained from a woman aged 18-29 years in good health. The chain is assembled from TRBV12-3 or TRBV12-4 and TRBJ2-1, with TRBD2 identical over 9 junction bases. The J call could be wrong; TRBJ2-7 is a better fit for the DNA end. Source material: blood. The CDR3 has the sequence CASSRTSGRYNEQYF. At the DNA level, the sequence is TGTGCCAGCAGCCGTACTAGCGGGCGATACAATGAGCAGTACTTC.